This TCR beta chain was sequenced during a study of cytomegalovirus exposure and HLA in healthy donors (dated by TCRdb to 2017 to 2019). A note on the overall study: According to an earlier analysis of 587 of the donors, about 170 million T cells yielded over 100 million unique TCR beta sequences and approximately 300 Gb of sequence data. An early release that covered more than 550 HLA-typed donors contained about 300 gigabases of sequencing data and tens of millions of unique TCR sequences. Among the roughly 410 genotyped donors, under 90% belonged to the genetic ancestry cluster associated with self-reported Caucasian donors. The aim of the study was to test whether cataloging public T cell receptors could identify signatures of past pathogen exposure. The study used immunosequencing to profile the T cell repertoires of around 600 subjects and linked those repertoires to cytomegalovirus serostatus. A separate validation cohort of 90 to 150 different subjects was used in addition to the approximately 640-subject first cohort. The study combined high-throughput TCR immunosequencing, statistical association of individual TCRs with disease status, and machine learning to predict cytomegalovirus infection status. A later analysis re-examined previously published TCR beta repertoires from 610 or so donors and added high-resolution HLA genotyping to investigate patterns of TCR occurrence. In the later analysis, no new phenotypic data were used to find candidate immune exposures; instead, reliance was placed on TCR beta sequences and their occurrence across donors. An earlier analysis of a few hundred of the donors applied high-throughput TCR beta sequencing to assess whether each TCR beta V gene segment acted as functional or pseudogenic. Donor age, sex, ethnicity and CMV serostatus were compiled alongside the repertoire data. Genome-wide SNP genotypes for about 60% of the 666 donors were used in a later genetic analysis, which treated that subset as a discovery cohort. Every repertoire in the discovery cohort had been generated on one and the same sequencing platform. Class I and class II HLA loci were covered by the typing at four-digit resolution. Typing coverage differed by locus: A, B, C, DRB1 and DQB1 were typed in about 629-630 donors, DQA1 in about 500, DPA1 in 600 to 610, and DPB1 in around 440. Several DR-DQ haplotypes were treated as single units for association and clustering because of strong linkage in the cohort. Across approximately 400 genotyped donors of the cohort, an average of approximately 200,000 unique TCR beta nucleotide sequences per donor were sequenced, and 15% to 20% of those sequences were non-productive.

Beyond this particular receptor, the publication reports: In a later analysis, HLA-associated TCR beta chains showed more clonal expansion and lower generation probabilities than non-associated chains that were equally common. A group of highly shared sequence variants was considered likely to be a technical artifact of the sequencing pipeline. Three of the identified cytomegalovirus-associated TCR beta chains were confirmed in vitro to be specific for cytomegalovirus antigens. CMV serostatus was the only immune exposure information available for the cohort. Because HLA typing was unavailable for some donors at each locus, only the typed subset was used in association tests. The classifier was reported to diagnose cytomegalovirus status with high specificity and sensitivity in both the original and validation cohorts. Specific HLA alleles were associated with some 15,000 TCR beta sequences at a false discovery rate of 0.05 in a later analysis. A further reported finding was that TCR beta sequences accurately predicted the HLA-A and HLA-B alleles for most subjects in the first cohort. When HLA alleles, especially DR and DQ, strongly co-occurred, TCR associations were difficult to assign to individual alleles. Only TCR beta chains were sequenced in this cohort, and the absence of alpha or paired-chain data limited detectable features. In a later genetic analysis, a missense DCLRE1C variant was associated with V-gene and J-gene trimming of TCR beta chains, and the association was replicated in an independent cohort. The 87-base-pair reads could not distinguish some IMGT-functional V segments, including TRBV6-2 and TRBV6-3, so those segments were excluded. In the study, approximately 150 TCR beta chains were listed as associated with cytomegalovirus. According to a later analysis, TCR association rates differed among HLA loci, with DRB1 alleles showing the most associated TCRs and HLA-C alleles showing the fewest. In a later analysis, most CMV-associated TCR beta chains were found to appear HLA-restricted, with HLA associations seemingly driven largely by CMV exposure. The authors suggested that the approach could potentially be extended to other disease states and immunological phenotypes. The presence/absence analyses assumed that sequencing depth was roughly uniform across donors, and that assumption may not be true. Several of the top co-occurrence clusters appeared to be linked to parvovirus B19, influenza, CMV and Epstein-Barr virus, according to a later analysis. Compared with the 666-donor mean, donors in an Asian-associated ancestry cluster had fewer N-insertions in productive TCRs, according to a later genetic analysis. Across donors, most TCR sequences were observed very rarely, whereas some public TCRs were present in many individuals. Linkage disequilibrium might explain the correlated functional status among segregating V segments, but an unknown experimental factor could not be excluded. Some 15 rarely observed V segments, including chromosome 9 orphons, were excluded from the earlier analysis of several hundred of the donors because counts were too low. Broadly in line with IMGT annotations, most TCR beta V segments showed up in productive rearrangements about 87% or about 30% of the time in an earlier analysis of approximately 600 of the donors.

The method behind the library was the immunoSEQ multiplex PCR assay. For the multiplex PCR, a mixture combining 60 forward primers for TCR Vbeta segments and 13 reverse primers for TCR Jbeta segments was used. The CDR3 region of rearranged TCR beta genes was amplified from genomic DNA by a multiplex PCR assay. The amplified TCR beta libraries were sequenced on the Illumina HiSeq System as 87-base-pair reads. The source study handled its data this way. A later analysis tallied roughly 78 million unique TCR beta chains across the 660 or so repertoires, and some 10 million of those chains were shared by two or more donors. A nearest-neighbor algorithm error-corrected the raw reads and collapsed the reads into unique sequences, merging closely related sequences to remove PCR and sequencing errors. CDR3 sequences were aligned to IMGT reference sequences to assign V, D and J gene segments. For a sequence to be retained, at least a six-nucleotide match to both a V gene segment and a J gene segment was required. Rearrangements were called productive when the CDR3 lacked stop codons and stayed in frame with V and J; all others were non-productive. CDR3 was defined by IMGT convention, running from the second conserved V-encoded cysteine to the conserved J-encoded phenylalanine. Sequences without an unambiguous match to a single V gene segment were excluded from the earlier analysis of 500 to 700 of the donors. In an earlier analysis of approximately 560 of the donors, a V segment was called functional when productive rearrangements were above 56.7%, and segregating when the standard deviation between donors exceeded 5%. To diagnose cytomegalovirus status from the catalog of TCR beta chain sequences, a statistical classification framework was built. A later analysis assigned V and J genes by comparing TCR nucleotide sequences with IMGT/GENE-DB human TR gene sequences. A later analysis assigned CDR3 sequences and most-parsimonious VDJ recombination scenarios with the TCRdist pipeline. In a later analysis, each TCR beta chain was defined by its CDR3 amino acid sequence together with its V-gene family, and reads without a unique V-gene family were excluded. A later analysis removed 550 to 650 highly shared, low-generation-probability nucleotide sequences to deal with suspected cross-contamination and a sequencing artifact. In a later analysis, a clonal expansion index was calculated for each public chain from normalized within-repertoire ranks of inferred template counts. A later analysis computed generation probabilities with a VDJ recombination model fitted to out-of-frame rearrangements, and checked the results against IGoR. In a later analysis, TCR-TCR, TCR-HLA and TCR-CMV co-occurrence was scored with hypergeometric tests, and a repertoire-size bias correction was applied to TCR pairs. False discovery rates were estimated in a later analysis by permuting HLA or CMV assignments 20 times. A later analysis grouped co-occurring TCRs with DBSCAN, adding TCRdist sequence similarity when clustering within HLA-allele-positive subsets. For co-occurrence clustering, repertoires with fewer than 30,000 or more than 120,000 public chains were excluded, along with roughly 5 repertoires with anomalous nucleotide sharing. TCRdb took this table from immuneACCESS and kept in-frame rearrangements with V and J called. Such tables lack part of the clones; where checked against another copy, unresolved V genes explain under half of the gap, and the rest is unexplained. That table is the source of V, J and clone size, and D and trimming were worked out from the DNA. The table held for this sample gives about 130,000 clones. The ten most abundant clones make up 1.5% to 2% of the sample.

The cohort was made up of roughly 670 healthy bone marrow donors. All cohort members were sampled while nominally healthy, although unrecorded immune exposures were likely present. The donor was CMV seropositive and was included in the group of 250 to 300 seropositive cohort members. Each donor provided a peripheral blood sample, and peripheral blood mononuclear cells were used for TCR beta sequencing. Genomic DNA extraction from the blood cell samples was performed with the Qiagen DNeasy Blood Extraction Kit. The junction shows trimming of 7 bases on V and 3 bases on J, and the gene matches do not reach 8 bases of it. Sequences MNHNS (CDR1) and SASEGT (CDR2) are obtained from the germline V gene. Spanning cysteine to phenylalanine, the CDR3 consists of 15 amino acids. Left in the record is the CDR3 DNA by itself, 45 bases read in frame from the first base. Worth noting for this clone: Its specific antigen is unknown.

The V and J segments used are TRBV6-1 and TRBJ2-1; 8 central nucleotides agree with TRBD1. The sequence derives from a woman between 35 and 50 years old in good health and CMV-seropositive. What was sequenced was PBMCs. Here the CDR3 is given as CASIGPGQVYNEQFF. The nucleotide sequence reads as follows: TGTGCCAGCATCGGTCCGGGACAGGTCTACAATGAGCAGTTCTTC.